The sequence of this T cell receptor (beta chain) was determined in a study of blood T cells in healthy people across ages. Through a sample-barcoded 5' primer and a J-beta primer mix, a second PCR was run for 7 to 11 cycles. TCRdb redid the calling of the 5' RACE reads with MiXCR, one entry per CDR3 protein. Of 550,000 to 700,000 distinct CDR3 sequences listed, approximately 30% are singletons. Germline V CDR1 and CDR2: SGHVS, FNYEAQ. This CDR3 region has 17 residues. V lost 1 base and J lost 6; bases outside the gene matches: 12. The chain employs TRBV7-6 and TRBJ2-5; 9 nucleotides agree with TRBD2. Sequences were obtained from blood. The clonotype originates from a woman aged 70-85 years in good health. CDR3 in amino acids: CASSLEVFVASGKTQYF. The CDR3 DNA follows: TGTGCCAGCAGCTTAGAGGTTTTTGTGGCTAGCGGGAAGACCCAGTACTTC. Drawing the rest from reference TRBV7-6 and TRBJ2-5, the complete variable domain is GAGVSQSPRYKVTKRGQDVALRCDPISGHVSLYWYRQALGQGPEFLTYFNYEAQQDKSGLPNDRFSAERPEGSISTLTIQRTEQRDSAMYRCASSLEVFVASGKTQYFGPGTRLLVL.